The 20 T cell receptor beta chains reported below all come from one sample, sequenced in a study of CD8+CD57+ T cells in acquired aplastic anemia listed by TCRdb under 2018. The listed sequencing device is Illumina HiSeq 2000. TCR beta VDJ combination and CDR3 sequence profiling used genomic DNA as the template. TCRdb reran the public reads through fastp at Q25 and MiXCR, keeping productive beta chains. Every CDR3 protein is listed once, alongside the most common genes and DNA of its rows. The sample has around 180,000 distinct CDR3 sequences on record, over 60% of them singletons. Of the sample, around 45% falls within the top ten clones. The source material was sorted CD4+, CD8+, or CD8+CD57+ T cells (not recorded which) from PBMCs. The receptors derive from a human donor with severe aplastic anemia or a healthy control (not recorded which).

The chain carries TRBV10-3 and TRBJ1-6; D gene unclear. The V gene lost 0 bases and the J gene lost 5 bases, with 8 bases spanning the gap. CDR3 size: 15 residues. The germline V gene has CDR1 ENHRY and CDR2 SYGVKD. CDR3 DNA sequence: TGTGCCATCAGTGAGTCAATAGGGAATAATTCACCCCTCCACTTT. The encoded protein is CAISESIGNNSPLHF.

The chain recombines TRBV27 with TRBJ1-2; D is unclear. CDR1 is MNHEY, CDR2 SMNVEV, per germline (reference sequence). Between the trimmed V and J ends, which lost 3 bases and 0 bases, there was a span of 5 bases. The CDR3 has 13 amino acids. CDR3 protein: CASSLQPNYGYTF. DNA of the CDR3: TGTGCCAGCAGTTTGCAGCCTAACTATGGCTACACCTTC.

This clonotype occurred a few times. This rearrangement joins TRBV27 to TRBJ1-5; 8 positions agree with TRBD1. The V and J ends lost 4 bases and 9 bases, in that order; junction bases with no gene match: 14. CDR3 length: 16 amino acids. Germline lookup yields CDR1 MNHEY and CDR2 SMNVEV (reference sequence). CDR3 DNA: TGTGCCAGCAGTTCCAGCGCGGGACAGGTAATTTGGCCCCAGCATTTT. As protein: CASSSSAGQVIWPQHF.

In this sample, this clonotype turned up many times. The chain uses TRBV19 and TRBJ1-5, with D possibly being TRBD1 (5 bases). V was shortened by 1 base and J by 5 bases, with 12 bases between the two germline ends. From germline, CDR1 is LNHDA and CDR2 SQIVND (reference sequence). The CDR3 contains 15 residues. The CDR3 region is CASSIGSQGYQPQHF. CDR3 DNA: TGTGCCAGTAGTATAGGGTCGCAGGGTTATCAGCCCCAGCATTTT.

In its sample, this clonotype was seen many times. The V and J genes are TRBV5-6 and TRBJ2-1; tentative D call: TRBD1 (5 bases). This CDR3 has 13 residues. Trimming stripped 0 bases from V and 6 bases from J, with 7 bases between. Germline lookup yields CDR1 SGHDT and CDR2 YYEEEE. The CDR3, as DNA: TGTGCCAGCAGCTTGGGACAGTCCAATGAGCAGTTCTTC. Its translation is CASSLGQSNEQFF. The full variable domain, its missing parts supplied by reference TRBV5-6 and TRBJ2-1, is DAGVTQSPTHLIKTRGQQVTLRCSPKSGHDTVSWYQQALGQGPQFIFQYYEEEERQRGNFPDRFSGHQFPNYSSELNVNALLLGDSALYLCASSLGQSNEQFFGPGTRLTVL.

The CDR3 DNA reads TGTGCCAGCAGGGGAGGACTAGTCCACGAGCAGTACTTC. Protein: CASRGGLVHEQYF. The chain combines TRBV6-6 with TRBJ2-7; 7 nucleotides match TRBD2. CDR3 length: 13 residues. J was trimmed by 5 bases and V by 6 bases; bases with no gene match: 7. Germline assignment: CDR1 MNHNY and CDR2 SVGAGI (reference sequence).

The rearrangement joins TRBV19 to TRBJ2-3; D is undetermined. Per the germline V gene, CDR1 is LNHDA and CDR2 is SQIVND (reference sequence). The CDR3 covers 13 residues. V dropped 4 bases and J dropped 1 base, with 6 bases sitting between them. The CDR3 region is CASSTTRTDTQYF. The CDR3 DNA is TGTGCCAGTAGTACGACACGCACAGATACGCAGTATTTT. The whole variable domain, filled in from reference TRBV19 and TRBJ2-3, reads DGGITQSPKYLFRKEGQNVTLSCEQNLNHDAMYWYRQDPGQGLRLIYYSQIVNDFQKGDIAEGYSVSREKKESFPLTVTSAQKNPTAFYLCASSTTRTDTQYFGPGTRLTVL.

The chain couples TRBV7-9 to TRBJ1-6; a weak D match, TRBD1 (6 bases). The CDR3 is 15 residues long. The germline gives CDR1 SEHNR, CDR2 FQNEAQ (reference sequence). Trimming took off 1 base at V and 4 bases at J, with 8 bases between the two ends. The CDR3: CASSLEDSYNSPLHF. Written as DNA, the CDR3 is TGTGCCAGCAGCTTAGAGGACAGTTATAATTCACCCCTCCACTTT.

This clonotype was seen a few times. The chain is built from TRBV5-1 and TRBJ1-1; weak D call: TRBD1 (5 bases). Germline values: CDR1 SGHRS, CDR2 YFSETQ. CDR3 size: 15 residues. The V end was cut by 4 bases, the J end by 0 bases, with 13 bases between. As DNA, the CDR3 is TGCGCCAGCAGCGGGGGGGGAGGAATGAACACTGAAGCTTTCTTT. Protein: CASSGGGGMNTEAFF.

As concerns this clonotype: A read error may be the cause here, since a much bigger clone is one base away. The chain has TRBV7-9 and TRBJ2-2; D is perhaps TRBD2 (5 bases). V was cut by 2 bases and J by 7 bases, with 17 bases left in between. Germline V gene lookup returns CDR1 SEHNR and CDR2 FQNEAQ (reference sequence). The CDR3 extends over 16 amino acids. CDR3 nucleotide sequence: TGTGCCAGCAGCTTAAAGGACTCCCCACCGTTCGGGGAGCTGTTTTTT. This codes for CASSLKDSPPFGELFF.

The chain is built from TRBV11-1 and TRBJ2-7; TRBD1 aligns across 10 bases. The CDR3 runs 15 residues. V lost 2 bases to trimming and J lost 2 bases; unmatched junction nucleotides: 3. Germline lookup yields CDR1 SGHAT and CDR2 FQDESV (reference sequence). CDR3 DNA: TGTGCCAGCAGCTTACTAGGACAGGGGGCCTACGAGCAGTACTTC. Its translation is CASSLLGQGAYEQYF.

V is TRBV6-2 or TRBV6-3 and J is TRBJ2-7, with TRBD2 as a possible D gene (6 bases). From germline, CDR1 is MNHEY and CDR2 SVGEGT. The CDR3 totals 13 residues. Between the trimmed V and J ends, which lost 7 bases and 4 bases, there was a span of 14 bases. CDR3 coding DNA: TGTGCCAGCACCGCCTCGGGACTGTACGAGCAGTACTTC. Protein: CASTASGLYEQYF.

This clonotype was detected a few times. The CDR3 here is CASSRGLAASYEQYF. The CDR3 nucleotides are TGTGCCAGCAGCCGGGGACTAGCGGCCTCCTACGAGCAGTACTTC. The rearrangement uses TRBV7-8 and TRBJ2-7; 11 bases map to TRBD2. The CDR3 spans 15 residues. The V gene end was trimmed by 5 bases and the J gene end by 0 bases; junction bases not matched to a gene: 3. Germline lookup yields CDR1 SGHVS and CDR2 FQNEAQ.

V is TRBV7-8 and J is TRBJ2-3, with TRBD1 as a possible D gene (5 bases). This CDR3 has 16 residues. Trimming removed 2 bases from V and 3 bases from J, with 15 bases in between. Germline CDR1 is SGHVS and CDR2 is FQNEAQ. The DNA of the CDR3 is TGTGCCAGCAGCTTAAGGGGCGCAGTCAGGACAGATACGCAGTATTTT. Translating it yields CASSLRGAVRTDTQYF.

The rearrangement joins TRBV7-2 to TRBJ1-6; D is perhaps TRBD1 (5 bases). V lost 6 bases and J lost 9, with 15 bases in between. This CDR3 spans 14 amino acids. From germline, CDR1 is SGHTA and CDR2 FQGNSA. CDR3 DNA sequence: TGTGCCAGCAGGCGTGGGGGGTCGGGTTCACCCCTCCACTTT. Protein: CASRRGGSGSPLHF.

In regard to this clonotype: A read error may be the cause here, since a much bigger clone is one base away. The gene calls are TRBV7-9 and TRBJ1-2; D not certain. The CDR3 runs 13 residues. Trimming left V 4 bases short and J 6 bases short, with 12 bases between. CDR1 SEHNR and CDR2 FQNEAQ come from the germline V gene (reference sequence). The CDR3 bases are TGTGCCAGCAGCTCTGACAATTGGGATGGCTACACCTTC. Translation: CASSSDNWDGYTF.

In its sample, this clonotype was seen a few times. V is TRBV10-2 and J is TRBJ2-3, with D perhaps given as TRBD1 or TRBD2 (5 bases each). Trimming took off 2 bases at V and 4 bases at J, with 16 bases between the two ends. The CDR3 is 16 amino acids. The germline gives CDR1 WSHSY, CDR2 SAAADI. The CDR3 region has the DNA TGCGCCAGCAGTGAGAATCGTGCTAGCAGGGCAGATACGCAGTATTTT. It encodes CASSENRASRADTQYF.

The genes are TRBV7-8 and TRBJ2-3, with unresolved D. CDR1 SGHVS and CDR2 FQNEAQ come from the germline V gene. The CDR3 length is 14 residues. V was shortened by 1 base and J by 3 bases, with 8 bases between the two germline ends. The CDR3 sequence is CASSLEVATDTQYF. In DNA form, the CDR3 reads TGTGCCAGCAGCTTAGAGGTGGCGACAGATACGCAGTATTTT.

This clonotype was seen ten or more times. The gene calls are TRBV4-1 and TRBJ1-2, with 7 bases that match TRBD1. This CDR3 has 16 amino acids. V trimming: 1 base; J trimming: 5 bases; junction bases outside the gene matches: 10. CDR1 and CDR2 from the germline V gene are MGHRA and YSYEKL. DNA for the CDR3: TGCGCCAGCAGCCAAGTCGTGCAGGGGGAACGGTATGGCTACACCTTC. Its translation: CASSQVVQGERYGYTF.

J is TRBJ2-7 and V is TRBV10-1, with 9 nucleotides matching TRBD1. Looked up from germline, CDR1 is WNHNN and CDR2 is SYGVQD (reference sequence). Trimming at V came to 5 bases and at J to 5 bases, leaving 10 bases not matched to a gene. CDR3 length: 15 amino acids. This chain's CDR3 is CASSRDREGQDEQYF. DNA for the CDR3: TGCGCCAGCAGTAGGGACAGGGAAGGGCAGGACGAGCAGTACTTC.